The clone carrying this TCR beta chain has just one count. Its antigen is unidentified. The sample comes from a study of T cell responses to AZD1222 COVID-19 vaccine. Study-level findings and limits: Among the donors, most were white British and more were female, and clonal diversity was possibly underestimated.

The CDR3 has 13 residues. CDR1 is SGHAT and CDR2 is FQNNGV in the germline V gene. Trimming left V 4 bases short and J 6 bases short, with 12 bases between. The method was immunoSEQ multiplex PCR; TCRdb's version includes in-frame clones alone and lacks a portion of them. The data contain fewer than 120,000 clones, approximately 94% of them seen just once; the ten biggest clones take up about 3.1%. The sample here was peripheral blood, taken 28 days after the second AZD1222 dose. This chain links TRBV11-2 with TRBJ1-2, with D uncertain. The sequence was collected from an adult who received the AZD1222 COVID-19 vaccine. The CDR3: CASSSTHTDGYTF. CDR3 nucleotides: TGTGCCAGCAGCTCAACCCACACAGATGGCTACACCTTC.